This TCR beta chain was captured by sequencing in a study of Tregs in tolerant kidney transplant recipients. Study-wide points: Tolerant patients' donor-specific Tregs expanded beyond overall Tregs, suggesting antigen-driven growth. For some patients, primers changed over time, blocking nucleotide-level comparison. Findings come from small patient numbers and require larger validation.

This CDR3 has 14 amino acids. Germline CDR1 reads GTSNPN; CDR2 reads SVGIG (reference sequence). V lost 3 bases, J lost 2 bases, and 5 bases stayed unmatched. Assay: immunoSEQ multiplex PCR; the TCRdb copy retains only in-frame clones and omits some. The table shows approximately 82,000 clones, with more than 85% occurring only once. In regard to this clone: The antigen remains undetermined.

Mixed chimerism was transient after nonmyeloablative marrow transplants from related graft donors. CD4+CD25+CD127- Tregs, CD4+CD25- non-Tregs, CD4 and CD8 cells were sorted. The source of this sequence is a human patient who received a combined kidney and bone marrow transplant. Some T cells may trace back to the graft donor. The sequencing here drew on CD4+ T cells from blood (PBMCs), taken 12 months after the transplant. The chain couples TRBV30 to TRBJ2-3; TRBD1 matches 7 bases. As DNA, the CDR3 is TGTGCCTGGAGGGTAGGGACAGTCACAGATACGCAGTATTTT. Translating gives CAWRVGTVTDTQYF.